The T cell receptor beta chain described here comes from a study of OX40 agonist ivuxolimab in advanced cancers. Study as a whole: Ivuxolimab, an antibody that agonizes OX40 (CD134), was administered to the patients. Three individuals attained partial responses, comprising one hepatocellular carcinoma case and two cutaneous melanoma cases. Study results and limitations: By week 6 at 0.1 to 3.0 mg/kg, blood CD4+ and CD8+ T cells had expanded clonally.

Profiling relied on immunoSEQ multiplex PCR, and the TCRdb table lists in-frame clones only, not all of them. Altogether about 62,000 clones are present, 85% being singletons, with the ten largest covering about 4%. The CDR3 sequence is 15 residues long. Germline V CDR1 and CDR2: SGDLS, YYNGEE. V was clipped by 4 bases and J by 4 bases, with 14 bases between them. Concerning this clone itself: The antigen is undetermined.

This clonotype was sampled from an adult with an advanced solid tumor such as melanoma, head and neck, liver or kidney cancer. The rearrangement links TRBV9 to TRBJ2-2, with D tentatively TRBD1 (5 bases). Sequenced here: CD4+ or CD8+ T cells sorted from blood, sampled in a trial of the OX40 agonist ivuxolimab. The CDR3 nucleotides read TGTGCCAGCAGCCCCAGCCAGGGCGTCACCGGGGAGCTGTTTTTT. It yields the protein CASSPSQGVTGELFF.